Included here is one T cell receptor (beta chain) sequence, with context. The CDR3 is made up of 15 amino acids. From germline, CDR1 is MNHEY and CDR2 SVGEGT. Between the trimmed V and J ends, which lost 6 bases and 0 bases, there was a span of 13 bases. TCRdb reprocessed the RT-PCR reads with MiXCR, giving one entry per CDR3 protein. This sample has about 830,000 distinct CDR3 sequences, with approximately 17% found just once. The data derive from a study of response to subunit inactivated influenza vaccine. The sequences come from PBMCs from blood, collected more than 4 days after vaccination. The chain has TRBV6-2 or TRBV6-3 and TRBJ2-3, with TRBD2 as a possible D gene (6 bases). This sequence was found in a man aged 50 or older who received an inactivated influenza vaccine. This CDR3 reads CASSRWGVSTDTQYF. CDR3 DNA sequence: TGTGCCAGCAGCCGCTGGGGGGTGAGCACAGATACGCAGTATTTT.